One T cell receptor (beta chain) is described in this entry. The CDR3 has 11 residues. Deletions cut 9 bases from V and 8 bases from J, with 13 bases between. Germline assignment: CDR1 LGHNT and CDR2 FRNRAP. This specimen belongs to a study of T cell responses to AZD1222 COVID-19 vaccine. Sequenced by immunoSEQ multiplex PCR; TCRdb stores in-frame clones only, minus some. In the table there are about 120,000 clones, around 90% of which are singletons. The J gene is TRBJ1-2, the V gene TRBV12-5, with a tentative D call TRBD1 (6 bases). The sequence was obtained from an adult in good health. The sample consisted of peripheral blood, taken on day 0 of AZD1222 vaccination. In DNA, the CDR3 is TGTGCTAGCGCCCTAGGACAGGGCTACACCTTC. Protein product: CASALGQGYTF.